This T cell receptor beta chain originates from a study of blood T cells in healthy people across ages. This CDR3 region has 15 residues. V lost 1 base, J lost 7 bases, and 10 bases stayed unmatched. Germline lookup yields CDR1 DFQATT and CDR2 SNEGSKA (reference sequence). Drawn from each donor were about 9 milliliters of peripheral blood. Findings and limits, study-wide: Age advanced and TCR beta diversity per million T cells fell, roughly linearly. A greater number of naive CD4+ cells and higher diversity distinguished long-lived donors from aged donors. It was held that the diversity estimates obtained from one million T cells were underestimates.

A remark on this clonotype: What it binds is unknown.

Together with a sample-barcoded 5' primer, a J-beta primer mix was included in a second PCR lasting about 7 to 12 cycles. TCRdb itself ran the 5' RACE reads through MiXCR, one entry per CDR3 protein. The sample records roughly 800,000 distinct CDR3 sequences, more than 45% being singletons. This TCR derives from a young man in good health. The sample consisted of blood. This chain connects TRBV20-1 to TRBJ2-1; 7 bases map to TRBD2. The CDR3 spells CSARGRGLVGNEQFF. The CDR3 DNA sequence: TGCAGTGCTAGAGGACGAGGACTAGTCGGTAATGAGCAGTTCTTC.